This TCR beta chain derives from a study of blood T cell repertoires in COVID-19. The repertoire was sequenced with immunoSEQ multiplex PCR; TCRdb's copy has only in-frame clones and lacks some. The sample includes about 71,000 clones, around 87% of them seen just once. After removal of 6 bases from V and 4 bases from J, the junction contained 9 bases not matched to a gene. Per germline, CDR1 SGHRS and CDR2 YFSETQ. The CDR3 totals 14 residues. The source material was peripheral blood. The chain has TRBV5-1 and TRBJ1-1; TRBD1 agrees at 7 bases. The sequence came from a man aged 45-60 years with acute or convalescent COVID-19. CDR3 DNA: TGCGCCAGCAAAAGACAGGGTGGGGGCACTGAAGCTTTCTTT. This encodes CASKRQGGGTEAFF.